The T cell receptor beta chain described here comes from a study of cytomegalovirus exposure and HLA in healthy donors. On the study more broadly: Within an early data release were tens of millions of unique TCRs drawn from HLA-typed donors. In terms of ancestry, the Caucasian-associated cluster contained roughly 80% of the roughly 360 genotyped donors. Whole-study results and caveats: Several of the most significant clusters were apparently associated with common viral pathogens in a later analysis. Serostatus for CMV was the only available immune exposure information.

Germline assignment: CDR1 KGHSH and CDR2 LQKENI. This CDR3 spans 15 amino acids. About this clone itself: Its antigen is currently unknown.

PCR primers comprised 60 Vbeta and 13 Jbeta primers. The table came from immunoSEQ multiplex PCR; TCRdb's copy has only in-frame clones and leaves some out. The data show over 150,000 clones, 80% seen once. The chain couples TRBV18 to TRBJ2-5; no clear D gene. The J call is in doubt because the DNA end fits TRBJ2-7 better. The receptor was derived from a woman aged 40 to 49 in good health and CMV-seropositive. Sequenced sample: PBMCs. This chain's CDR3 is CASSPRWDGDYEQYF. The CDR3 nucleotides are TGTGCCAGCTCACCTAGGTGGGATGGGGACTACGAGCAGTACTTC.